This T cell receptor beta chain was identified during a study of T cell responses to AZD1222 COVID-19 vaccine. Comment on this clone: The target antigen is unknown.

Points from the study as a whole: Following two doses of AZD1222, Spike-specific TCR breadth and depth rose.

V lost 6 bases and J lost 0, with 6 bases in between. The CDR3 extends over 13 amino acids. Germline values: CDR1 MNHEY, CDR2 SVGAGI. Assay used: immunoSEQ multiplex PCR; TCRdb lists only in-frame clones, some missing. The table shows about 110,000 clones, with around nine tenths occurring only once. Sample: peripheral blood, taken 28 days after the second AZD1222 dose. This clonotype was obtained from an adult who received the AZD1222 COVID-19 vaccine. The chain recombines TRBV6-5 with TRBJ1-3; D is unclear. The CDR3 nucleotides read TGTGCCAGCAGCCAGGACTCTGGAAACACCATATATTTT. Its translation: CASSQDSGNTIYF.